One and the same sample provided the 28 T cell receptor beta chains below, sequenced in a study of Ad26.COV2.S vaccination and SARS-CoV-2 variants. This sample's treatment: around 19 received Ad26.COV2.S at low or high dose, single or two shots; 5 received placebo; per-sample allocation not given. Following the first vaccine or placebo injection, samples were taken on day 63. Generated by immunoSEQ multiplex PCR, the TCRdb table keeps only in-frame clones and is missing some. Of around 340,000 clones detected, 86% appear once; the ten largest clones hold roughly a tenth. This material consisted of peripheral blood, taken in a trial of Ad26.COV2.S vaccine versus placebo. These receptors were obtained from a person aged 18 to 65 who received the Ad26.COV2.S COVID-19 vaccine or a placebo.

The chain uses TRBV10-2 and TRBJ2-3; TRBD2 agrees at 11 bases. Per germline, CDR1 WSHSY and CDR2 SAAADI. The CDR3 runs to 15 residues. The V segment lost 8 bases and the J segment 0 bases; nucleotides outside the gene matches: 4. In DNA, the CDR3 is TGCGCCAGCGGCTTAGCGGGAGGGAGCACAGATACGCAGTATTTT. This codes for CASGLAGGSTDTQYF.

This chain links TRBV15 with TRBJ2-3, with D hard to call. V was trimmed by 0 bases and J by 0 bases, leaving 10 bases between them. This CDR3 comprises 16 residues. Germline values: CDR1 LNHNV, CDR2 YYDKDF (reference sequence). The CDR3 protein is CATSRDRAESTDTQYF. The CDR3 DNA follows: TGTGCCACCAGCAGAGATCGGGCGGAGAGCACAGATACGCAGTATTTT. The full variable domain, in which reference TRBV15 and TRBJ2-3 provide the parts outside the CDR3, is DAMVIQNPRYQVTQFGKPVTLSCSQTLNHNVMYWYQQKSSQAPKLLFHYYDKDFNNEADTPDNFQSRRPNTSFCFLDIRSPGLGDTAMYLCATSRDRAESTDTQYFGPGTRLTVL.

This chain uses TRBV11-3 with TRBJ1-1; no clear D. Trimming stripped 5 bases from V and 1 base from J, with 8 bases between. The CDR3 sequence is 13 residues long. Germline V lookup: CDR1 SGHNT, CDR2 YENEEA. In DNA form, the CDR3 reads TGTGCCAGCAGCCGCACTGGGAACACTGAAGCTTTCTTT. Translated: CASSRTGNTEAFF.

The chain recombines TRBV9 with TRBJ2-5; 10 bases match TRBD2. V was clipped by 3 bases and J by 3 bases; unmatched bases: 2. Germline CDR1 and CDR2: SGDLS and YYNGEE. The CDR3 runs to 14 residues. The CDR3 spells CASSGLAGEETQYF. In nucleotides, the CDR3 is TGTGCCAGCAGCGGCCTAGCGGGAGAAGAGACCCAGTACTTC.

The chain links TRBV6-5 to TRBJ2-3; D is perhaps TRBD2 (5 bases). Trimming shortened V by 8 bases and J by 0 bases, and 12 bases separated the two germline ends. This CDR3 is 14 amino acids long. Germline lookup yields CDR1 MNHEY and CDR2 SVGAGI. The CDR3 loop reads CASGVGISTDTQYF. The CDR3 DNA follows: TGTGCCAGCGGCGTCGGGATAAGCACAGATACGCAGTATTTT.

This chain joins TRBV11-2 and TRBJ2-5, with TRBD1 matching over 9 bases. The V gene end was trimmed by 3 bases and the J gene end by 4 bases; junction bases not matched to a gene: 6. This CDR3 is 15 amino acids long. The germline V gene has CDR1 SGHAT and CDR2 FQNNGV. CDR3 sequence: CASSFPGTGPETQYF. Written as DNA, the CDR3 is TGTGCCAGCAGCTTTCCCGGGACAGGGCCAGAGACCCAGTACTTC.

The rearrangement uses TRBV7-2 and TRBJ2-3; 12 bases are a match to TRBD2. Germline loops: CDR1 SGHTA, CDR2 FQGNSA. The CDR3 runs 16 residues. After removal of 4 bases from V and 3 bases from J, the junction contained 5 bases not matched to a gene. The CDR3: CASSSGLAGTTDTQYF. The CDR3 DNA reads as TGTGCCAGCAGCTCCGGACTAGCGGGGACAACAGATACGCAGTATTTT.

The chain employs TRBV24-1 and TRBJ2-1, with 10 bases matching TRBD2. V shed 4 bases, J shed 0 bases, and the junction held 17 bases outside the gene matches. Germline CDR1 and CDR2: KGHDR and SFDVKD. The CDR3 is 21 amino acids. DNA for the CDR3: TGTGCCACCAGTGAGCACCCCATAGCGGGGGGTCCGACTAACTCCTACAATGAGCAGTTCTTC. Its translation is CATSEHPIAGGPTNSYNEQFF.

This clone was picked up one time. CDR3 in DNA: TGTGCCAGTAGGGACAGGGTGTGGGACAATGAGCAGTTCTTC. Protein: CASRDRVWDNEQFF. The J gene is TRBJ2-1, the V gene TRBV19, with TRBD1 matching 8 bases. Per germline, CDR1 LNHDA and CDR2 SQIVND (reference sequence). The CDR3 consists of 14 residues. Losses at the gene ends were 6 bases for V and 5 bases for J; bases not matched to a gene: 6. Variable domain in full (rest from reference TRBV19 and TRBJ2-1): DGGITQSPKYLFRKEGQNVTLSCEQNLNHDAMYWYRQDPGQGLRLIYYSQIVNDFQKGDIAEGYSVSREKKESFPLTVTSAQKNPTAFYLCASRDRVWDNEQFFGPGTRLTVL.

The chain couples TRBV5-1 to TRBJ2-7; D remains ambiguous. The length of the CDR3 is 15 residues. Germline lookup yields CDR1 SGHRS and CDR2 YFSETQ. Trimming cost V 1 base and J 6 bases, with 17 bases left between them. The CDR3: CASSLWSGQRAEQYF. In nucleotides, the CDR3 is TGCGCCAGCAGCTTGTGGTCAGGCCAACGGGCCGAGCAGTACTTC.

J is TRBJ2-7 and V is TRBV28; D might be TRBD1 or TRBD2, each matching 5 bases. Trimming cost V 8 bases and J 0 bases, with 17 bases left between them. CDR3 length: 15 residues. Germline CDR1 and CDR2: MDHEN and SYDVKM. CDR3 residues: CASSGAVSSSYEQYF. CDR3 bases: TGTGCCAGCTCCGGGGCAGTCTCCTCCTCCTACGAGCAGTACTTC.

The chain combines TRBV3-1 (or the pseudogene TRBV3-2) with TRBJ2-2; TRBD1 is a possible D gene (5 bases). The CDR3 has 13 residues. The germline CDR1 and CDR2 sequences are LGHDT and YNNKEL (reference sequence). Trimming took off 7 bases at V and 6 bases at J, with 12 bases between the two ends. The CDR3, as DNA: TGTGCCAGCACAGGGTTGAAGGCCGGGGAGCTGTTTTTT. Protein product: CASTGLKAGELFF.

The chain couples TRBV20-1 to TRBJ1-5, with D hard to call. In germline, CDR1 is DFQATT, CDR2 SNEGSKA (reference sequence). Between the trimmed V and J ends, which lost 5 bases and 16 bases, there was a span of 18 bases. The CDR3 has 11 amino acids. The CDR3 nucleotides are TGCAGTGCTCCAAAGGGAAGCCTTGCTCATTTT. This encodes CSAPKGSLAHF.

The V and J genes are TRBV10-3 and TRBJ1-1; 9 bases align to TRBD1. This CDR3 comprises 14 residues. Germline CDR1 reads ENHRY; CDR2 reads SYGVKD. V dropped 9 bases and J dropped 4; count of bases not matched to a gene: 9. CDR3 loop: CAMGRDRESTEAFF. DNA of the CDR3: TGTGCCATGGGGCGGGACAGGGAATCCACTGAAGCTTTCTTT.

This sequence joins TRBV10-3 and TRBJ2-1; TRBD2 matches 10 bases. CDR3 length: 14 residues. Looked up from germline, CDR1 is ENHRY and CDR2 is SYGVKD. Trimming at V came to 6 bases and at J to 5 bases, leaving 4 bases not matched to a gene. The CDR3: CAISGTSVDNEQFF. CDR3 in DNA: TGTGCCATCAGCGGGACTAGCGTGGACAATGAGCAGTTCTTC.

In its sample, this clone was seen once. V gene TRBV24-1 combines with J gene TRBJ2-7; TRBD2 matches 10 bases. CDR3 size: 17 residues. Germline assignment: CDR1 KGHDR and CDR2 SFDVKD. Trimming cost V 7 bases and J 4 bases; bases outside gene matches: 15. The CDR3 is CATSPRTSGQRVYEQYF. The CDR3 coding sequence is TGTGCCACCAGCCCCCGGACTAGCGGCCAGAGGGTATACGAGCAGTACTTC.

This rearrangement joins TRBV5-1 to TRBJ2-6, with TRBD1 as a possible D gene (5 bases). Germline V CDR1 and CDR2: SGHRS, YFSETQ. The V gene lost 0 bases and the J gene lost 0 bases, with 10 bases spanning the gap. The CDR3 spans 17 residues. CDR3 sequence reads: CASSLDRTSSGANVLTF. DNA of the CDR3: TGCGCCAGCAGCTTGGACAGGACGAGCTCTGGGGCCAACGTCCTGACTTTC.

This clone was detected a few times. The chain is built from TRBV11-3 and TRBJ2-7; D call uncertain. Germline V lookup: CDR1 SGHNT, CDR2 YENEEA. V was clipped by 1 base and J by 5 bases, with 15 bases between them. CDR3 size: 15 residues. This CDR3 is CASSLGYRAADEQYF. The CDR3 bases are TGTGCCAGCAGCTTAGGATACCGAGCCGCGGACGAGCAGTACTTC. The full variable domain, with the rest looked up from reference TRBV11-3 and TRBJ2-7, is EAGVVQSPRYKIIEKKQPVAFWCNPISGHNTLYWYLQNLGQGPELLIRYENEEAVDDSQLPKDRFSAERLKGVDSTLKIQPAELGDSAVYLCASSLGYRAADEQYFGPGTRLTVT.

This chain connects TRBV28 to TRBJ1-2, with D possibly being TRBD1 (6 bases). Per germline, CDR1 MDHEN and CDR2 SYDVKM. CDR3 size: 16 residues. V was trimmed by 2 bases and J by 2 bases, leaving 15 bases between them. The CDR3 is CASSLTGGASNYGYTF. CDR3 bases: TGTGCCAGCAGTTTAACCGGGGGCGCTTCCAACTATGGCTACACCTTC.

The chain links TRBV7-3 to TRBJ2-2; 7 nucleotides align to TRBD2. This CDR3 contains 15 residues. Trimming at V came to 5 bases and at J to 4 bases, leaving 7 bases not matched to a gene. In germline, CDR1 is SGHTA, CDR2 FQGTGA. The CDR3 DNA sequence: TGTGCCAGCAGCGTTAACCCTAGCGGCACCGGGGAGCTGTTTTTT. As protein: CASSVNPSGTGELFF.

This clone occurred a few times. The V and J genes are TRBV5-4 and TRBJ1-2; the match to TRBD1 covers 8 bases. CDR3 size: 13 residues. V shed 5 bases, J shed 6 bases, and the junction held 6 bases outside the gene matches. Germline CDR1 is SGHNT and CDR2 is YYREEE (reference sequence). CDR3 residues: CASSVAGQDGYTF. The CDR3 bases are TGTGCCAGCAGTGTGGCGGGACAGGATGGCTACACCTTC.

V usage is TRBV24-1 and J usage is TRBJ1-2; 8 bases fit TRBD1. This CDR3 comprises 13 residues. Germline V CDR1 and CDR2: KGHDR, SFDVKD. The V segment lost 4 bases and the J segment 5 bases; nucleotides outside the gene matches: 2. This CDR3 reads CATSEGTGYGYTF. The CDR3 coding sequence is TGTGCCACCAGTGAGGGGACAGGTTATGGCTACACCTTC.

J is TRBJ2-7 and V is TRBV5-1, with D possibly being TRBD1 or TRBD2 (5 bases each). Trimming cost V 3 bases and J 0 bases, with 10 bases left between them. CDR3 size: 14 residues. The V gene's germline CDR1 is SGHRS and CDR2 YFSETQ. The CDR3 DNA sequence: TGCGCCAGCAGCTCCGCGAGGGGCTCCTACGAGCAGTACTTC. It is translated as CASSSARGSYEQYF.

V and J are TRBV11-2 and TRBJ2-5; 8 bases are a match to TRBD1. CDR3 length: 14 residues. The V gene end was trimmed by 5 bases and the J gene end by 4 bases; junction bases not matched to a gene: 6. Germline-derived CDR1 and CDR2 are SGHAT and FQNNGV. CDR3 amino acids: CASSKSRGRETQYF. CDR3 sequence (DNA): TGTGCCAGCAGCAAAAGCAGGGGGCGAGAGACCCAGTACTTC.

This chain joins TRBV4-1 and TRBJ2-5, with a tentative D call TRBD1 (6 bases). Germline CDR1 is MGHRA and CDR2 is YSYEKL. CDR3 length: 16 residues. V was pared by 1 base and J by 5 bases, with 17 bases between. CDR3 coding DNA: TGCGCCAGCAGCCAAGTTAGGGGGACCACCCTGGAGACCCAGTACTTC. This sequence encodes CASSQVRGTTLETQYF.

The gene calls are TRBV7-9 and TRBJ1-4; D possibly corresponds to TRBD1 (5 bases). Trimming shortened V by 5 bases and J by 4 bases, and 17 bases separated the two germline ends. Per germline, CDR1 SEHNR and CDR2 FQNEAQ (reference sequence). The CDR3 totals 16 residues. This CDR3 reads CASSPTVGRDNEKLFF. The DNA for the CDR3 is TGTGCCAGCAGCCCAACGGTGGGGCGAGATAATGAAAAACTGTTTTTT.

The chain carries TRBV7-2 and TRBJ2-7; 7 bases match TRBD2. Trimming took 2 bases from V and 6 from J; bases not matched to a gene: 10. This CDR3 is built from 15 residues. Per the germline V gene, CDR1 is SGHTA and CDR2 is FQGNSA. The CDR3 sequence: CASSLTGTKKFEQYF. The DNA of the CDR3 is TGTGCCAGCAGCTTAACCGGGACTAAGAAATTCGAGCAGTACTTC.

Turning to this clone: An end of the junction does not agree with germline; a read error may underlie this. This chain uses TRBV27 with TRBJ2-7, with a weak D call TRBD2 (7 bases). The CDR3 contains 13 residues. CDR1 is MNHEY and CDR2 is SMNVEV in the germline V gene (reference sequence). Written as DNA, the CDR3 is TGCGCCAGGGGTAGCGGGCTAACCTACGAGCAGTACTTC. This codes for CARGSGLTYEQYF.